The 19 T cell receptor beta chains below come from one sample, sequenced in a study of T cell responses to AZD1222 COVID-19 vaccine (dated by TCRdb to about 2021). The library was made by the immunoSEQ multiplex PCR assay. TCRdb holds this immuneACCESS table with in-frame rearrangements only. Some clones are missing; in checked studies, unresolved V genes explain under half, and the rest has no known cause. For this sample there are some 150,000 clones; roughly 92% appear just once. Clones ranked in the top ten supply roughly 1.3% of the sample. The sample's time point label, decoded: baseline before first vaccination. Sequenced material: peripheral blood, taken on day 0 of AZD1222 vaccination. These TCRs come from an adult in good health.

The rearrangement uses TRBV15 and TRBJ2-3; 8 bases agree with TRBD2. Germline assignment: CDR1 LNHNV and CDR2 YYDKDF (reference sequence). This CDR3 spans 14 amino acids. V gave up 9 bases and J gave up 3 bases; unmatched junction bases: 8. CDR3 in DNA: TGTGCCACGGCTAAAGGGACTAGTACAGATACGCAGTATTTT. Translation: CATAKGTSTDTQYF.

This rearrangement joins TRBV5-4 to TRBJ1-6; D is uncertain. The germline V gene has CDR1 SGHNT and CDR2 YYREEE (reference sequence). The CDR3 is 12 residues long. The V gene lost 4 bases and the J gene lost 6 bases, with 5 bases spanning the gap. The DNA for the CDR3 is TGTGCCAGCAGCCCTCCTAATTCACCCCTCCACTTT. Residues: CASSPPNSPLHF.

The genes are TRBV15 and TRBJ2-1; D unclear. The CDR3 extends over 12 amino acids. V dropped 2 bases and J dropped 6 bases, with 5 bases sitting between them. Per germline, CDR1 LNHNV and CDR2 YYDKDF (reference sequence). In DNA form, the CDR3 reads TGTGCCACCAGCAGACGGAGCAATGAGCAGTTCTTC. Translating it yields CATSRRSNEQFF. The whole variable domain, filled in from reference TRBV15 and TRBJ2-1, reads DAMVIQNPRYQVTQFGKPVTLSCSQTLNHNVMYWYQQKSSQAPKLLFHYYDKDFNNEADTPDNFQSRRPNTSFCFLDIRSPGLGDTAMYLCATSRRSNEQFFGPGTRLTVL.

The rearrangement joins TRBV3-1 (or the pseudogene TRBV3-2) to TRBJ2-6; weak D call: TRBD2 (6 bases). The CDR3 is 16 residues long. Germline V gene lookup returns CDR1 LGHDT and CDR2 YNNKEL (reference sequence). Trimming took off 2 bases at V and 4 bases at J, with 12 bases between the two ends. CDR3 amino acids: CASSQLAGSGANVLTF. The CDR3, as DNA: TGTGCCAGCAGCCAACTGGCGGGGTCCGGGGCCAACGTCCTGACTTTC.

This clone was seen just once. The V call is TRBV19, the J call TRBJ1-1; TRBD1 is a possible D gene (5 bases). V lost 5 bases and J lost 6, with 10 bases in between. The CDR3 sequence is 12 residues long. Germline V gene lookup returns CDR1 LNHDA and CDR2 SQIVND (reference sequence). The CDR3 DNA reads as TGTGCCAGTAGTCTTTGGGACTCTGAAGCTTTCTTT. It codes for CASSLWDSEAFF.

V is TRBV2 and J is TRBJ2-7; D may be TRBD1 (6 bases). V was trimmed by 6 bases and J by 4 bases, leaving 25 bases between them. The CDR3 is 17 residues long. Looked up from germline, CDR1 is SNHLY and CDR2 is FYNNEI. The CDR3 loop is CASRRGISMTLLYEQYV. CDR3 nucleotide sequence: TGTGCCAGCAGGAGGGGGATTAGCATGACCCTCCTTTACGAGCAGTACGTC.

V and J are TRBV5-1 and TRBJ2-1, with D unclear. The V gene's germline CDR1 is SGHRS and CDR2 YFSETQ. There are 14 residues in the CDR3. V lost 2 bases and J lost 5, with 11 bases in between. Here the CDR3 DNA reads TGCGCCAGCAGCTTTTTGGAGTTTCACAATGAGCAGTTCTTC. This sequence encodes CASSFLEFHNEQFF.

The rearrangement joins TRBV18 to TRBJ2-7, with D possibly matching TRBD2 (6 bases). The CDR3 is made up of 15 amino acids. Trimming removed 6 bases at V and 0 bases at J, with 15 bases between. Germline-derived CDR1 and CDR2 are KGHSH and LQKENI. CDR3 sequence: CASSTMEGSSYEQYV. CDR3 DNA: TGTGCCAGCTCCACCATGGAGGGGAGCTCCTACGAGCAGTACGTC.

In this sample, this clone turned up once. The V gene is TRBV5-8, the J gene TRBJ1-5; 9 bases fit TRBD1. The junction had 5 bases not matched to a gene; V was cut back by 0 bases and J by 1 base. CDR3 length equals 17 residues. The germline V gene encodes CDR1 SGHTS and CDR2 YDEGEE. This CDR3 is CASSLGFGTGSNQPQHF. CDR3 DNA sequence: TGTGCCAGCAGCTTGGGTTTCGGGACAGGGAGCAATCAGCCCCAGCATTTT.

The chain joins TRBV19 to TRBJ1-2; no firm D call. CDR1 and CDR2 (germline): LNHDA, SQIVND (reference sequence). V was pared by 3 bases and J by 0 bases, with 11 bases between. The CDR3 runs 15 residues. Here the CDR3 DNA reads TGTGCCAGTAGTATCCAGGCTGAACCTAACTATGGCTACACCTTC. This encodes CASSIQAEPNYGYTF.

The J gene is TRBJ2-6, the V gene TRBV15; D remains ambiguous. Germline assignment: CDR1 LNHNV and CDR2 YYDKDF (reference sequence). This CDR3 spans 15 amino acids. V dropped 5 bases and J dropped 4 bases, with 12 bases sitting between them. CDR3 nucleotide sequence: TGTGCCACCAGCCAGAGCTCCGAAGGGGCCAACGTCCTGACTTTC. This gives the protein CATSQSSEGANVLTF.

CDR3 amino acids: CASSLGGLAGEPFF. CDR3 DNA sequence: TGTGCCAGCAGCTTAGGTGGACTAGCGGGGGAACCGTTCTTC. The chain uses TRBV11-3 and TRBJ2-1, with 13 bases fitting TRBD2. CDR1 is SGHNT and CDR2 is YENEEA in the germline V gene. V shed 1 base, J shed 15 bases, and the junction held 6 bases outside the gene matches. The CDR3 sequence is 14 residues long.

J is TRBJ1-3 and V is TRBV7-2, with D tentatively TRBD1 (5 bases). With 4 bases removed from V and 1 base from J, the gap between germline ends came to 14 bases. This CDR3 comprises 16 residues. Germline V lookup: CDR1 SGHTA, CDR2 FQGNSA. The CDR3 sequence: CASSSGTGFSGNTIYF. The CDR3 region has the DNA TGTGCCAGCAGCTCAGGGACGGGCTTTTCTGGAAACACCATATATTTT. Full variable domain (missing parts from reference TRBV7-2 and TRBJ1-3): GAGVSQSPSNKVTEKGKDVELRCDPISGHTALYWYRQSLGQGLEFLIYFQGNSAPDKSGLPSDRFSAERTGGSVSTLTIQRTQQEDSAVYLCASSSGTGFSGNTIYFGEGSWLTVV.

The rearrangement uses TRBV4-1 and TRBJ2-5; D not resolved. The length of the CDR3 is 13 residues. Looked up from germline, CDR1 is MGHRA and CDR2 is YSYEKL. The V end was cut by 1 base, the J end by 4 bases, with 7 bases between. CDR3 in DNA: TGCGCCAGCAGCCAAGGGGTATCAGAGACCCAGTACTTC. Amino acid sequence: CASSQGVSETQYF.

V and J are TRBV2 and TRBJ1-5, with TRBD1 matching 9 bases. Trimming at V came to 5 bases and at J to 0 bases, leaving 5 bases not matched to a gene. The CDR3 sequence is 16 residues long. The V gene's germline CDR1 is SNHLY and CDR2 FYNNEI. The CDR3 bases are TGTGCCAGCAGTCCGGGACAGGGTTTTAGCAATCAGCCCCAGCATTTT. Amino acids: CASSPGQGFSNQPQHF.

This sequence joins TRBV5-1 and TRBJ1-2; D gene unclear. V shed 5 bases and J shed 0 bases, with 17 bases lying between them. The CDR3 totals 16 residues. Germline CDR1 and CDR2: SGHRS and YFSETQ. The CDR3, as DNA: TGCGCCAGCAGGGATGGACCGGGAAGGGCTAACTATGGCTACACCTTC. It translates to CASRDGPGRANYGYTF.

This chain joins TRBV27 and TRBJ2-5, with 7 bases aligning to TRBD2. CDR1 and CDR2 from the germline V gene are MNHEY and SMNVEV (reference sequence). CDR3 length: 16 amino acids. Trimming took 3 bases from V and 4 from J; bases not matched to a gene: 11. The chain's CDR3 is CASSFSGVGRVETQYF. In nucleotides, the CDR3 is TGTGCCAGCAGTTTCAGCGGGGTGGGGCGGGTAGAGACCCAGTACTTC.

This chain connects TRBV18 to TRBJ1-5; D call uncertain. CDR3 length equals 16 residues. The germline V gene encodes CDR1 KGHSH and CDR2 LQKENI. The ends were cut back, 4 bases at V and 6 bases at J, with 19 bases in the middle. CDR3 protein: CASSLTVDQYSQPQHF. CDR3 bases: TGTGCCAGCTCACTCACAGTGGACCAGTACAGTCAGCCCCAGCATTTT.

This sequence joins TRBV6-4 and TRBJ2-3; D gene ambiguous. Trimming shortened V by 4 bases and J by 4 bases, and 15 bases separated the two germline ends. The CDR3 covers 15 residues. Germline CDR1 MRHNA, CDR2 SNTAGT. The CDR3 spells CASSGADGYPDTQYF. The CDR3 region has the DNA TGTGCCAGCAGTGGAGCCGACGGGTATCCAGATACGCAGTATTTT.